This TCR beta chain was obtained from a study of OX40 agonist ivuxolimab in advanced cancers. Study-level information: Partial responses occurred in Three dose-escalation patients, one with hepatocellular carcinoma and two with cutaneous melanoma.

CDR3 length: 15 amino acids. CDR1 is SGHKS, CDR2 YYEKEE, per germline (reference sequence). Trimming pared 4 bases from V and 5 bases from J, leaving 19 bases between. Here immunoSEQ multiplex PCR was the method, and the copy in TCRdb shows in-frame clones only, minus some. This sample has some 44,000 clones; 70% to 85% occur once, and the top ten carry about 23%. The sequence came from an adult with an advanced solid tumor such as melanoma, head and neck, liver or kidney cancer. This specimen consisted of CD4+ or CD8+ T cells sorted from blood, obtained in a trial of the OX40 agonist ivuxolimab. The chain combines TRBV5-5 with TRBJ2-7; D is possibly TRBD2 (6 bases). The CDR3 sequence is CASSGEVWGSDEQYF. DNA of the CDR3: TGTGCCAGCAGCGGGGAGGTATGGGGTTCGGACGAGCAGTACTTC.